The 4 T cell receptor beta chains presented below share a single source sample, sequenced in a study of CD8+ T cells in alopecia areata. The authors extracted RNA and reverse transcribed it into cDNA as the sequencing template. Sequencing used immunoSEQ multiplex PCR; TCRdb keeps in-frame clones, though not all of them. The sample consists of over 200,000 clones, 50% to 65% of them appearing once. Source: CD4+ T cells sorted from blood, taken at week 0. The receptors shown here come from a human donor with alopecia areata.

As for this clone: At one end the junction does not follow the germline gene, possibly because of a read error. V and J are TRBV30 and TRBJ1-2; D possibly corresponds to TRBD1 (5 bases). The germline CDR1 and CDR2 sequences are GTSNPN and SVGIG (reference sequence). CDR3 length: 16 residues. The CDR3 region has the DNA TGTGCCGGGAGTGTACGGGGTCGGGGCAGGGACTATGGCTACACCTTC. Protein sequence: CAGSVRGRGRDYGYTF.

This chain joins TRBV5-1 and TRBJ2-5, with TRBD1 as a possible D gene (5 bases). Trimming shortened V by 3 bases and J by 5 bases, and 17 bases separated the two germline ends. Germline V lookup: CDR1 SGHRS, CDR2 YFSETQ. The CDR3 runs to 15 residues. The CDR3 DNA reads TGCGCCAGCAGCTCGGACGGACATCAAACGGAGACCCAGTACTTC. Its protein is CASSSDGHQTETQYF. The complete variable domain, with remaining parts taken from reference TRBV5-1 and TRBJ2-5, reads KAGVTQTPRYLIKTRGQQVTLSCSPISGHRSVSWYQQTPGQGLQFLFEYFSETQRNKGNFPGRFSGRQFSNSRSEMNVSTLELGDSALYLCASSSDGHQTETQYFGPGTRLLVL.

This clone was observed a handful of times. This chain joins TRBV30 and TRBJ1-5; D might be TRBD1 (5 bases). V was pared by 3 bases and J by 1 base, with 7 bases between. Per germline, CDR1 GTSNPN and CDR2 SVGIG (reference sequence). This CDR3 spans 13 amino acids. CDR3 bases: TGTGCCTGGAGCCGGGGGAGCAATCAGCCCCAGCATTTT. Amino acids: CAWSRGSNQPQHF.

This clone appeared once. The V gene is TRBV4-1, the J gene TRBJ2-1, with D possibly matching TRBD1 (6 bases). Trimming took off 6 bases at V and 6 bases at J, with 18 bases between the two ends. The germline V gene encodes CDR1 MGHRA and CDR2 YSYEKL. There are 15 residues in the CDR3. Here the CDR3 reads CASRYPGTSGNEQFF. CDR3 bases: TGCGCCAGCAGATACCCAGGGACATCCGGCAATGAGCAGTTCTTC.